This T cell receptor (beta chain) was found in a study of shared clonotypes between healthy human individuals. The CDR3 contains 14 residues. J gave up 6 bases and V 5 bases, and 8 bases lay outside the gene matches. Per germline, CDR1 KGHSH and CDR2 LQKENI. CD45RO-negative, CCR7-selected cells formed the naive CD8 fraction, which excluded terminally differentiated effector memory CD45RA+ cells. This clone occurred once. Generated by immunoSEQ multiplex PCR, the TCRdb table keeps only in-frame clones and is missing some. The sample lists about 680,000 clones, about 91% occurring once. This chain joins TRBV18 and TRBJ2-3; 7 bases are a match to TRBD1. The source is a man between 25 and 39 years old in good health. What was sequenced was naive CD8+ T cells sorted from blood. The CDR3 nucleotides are TGTGCCAGCTCATCAACAGGGGCGCTGGATACGCAGTATTTT. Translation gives CASSSTGALDTQYF.